This T cell receptor beta chain was sequenced for a study of persistence of HIV-infected CD4 T cells. The wider study: The sample holds CD4+ T cells responsive to CMV or HIV-1 Gag.

Sequencing used immunoSEQ version 4 in survey mode. Here immunoSEQ multiplex PCR was the method, and the copy in TCRdb shows in-frame clones only, minus some. The table has about 50,000 clones, 75% to 85% seen once. Lysates of CMV-infected fibroblasts at 9 to 10 ug/mL stimulated these cells. CD40L-negative CD69-negative CD45RO-high memory CD4+ T cells were sorted as populations depleted of antigen-responding cells. About this clone itself: The antigen remains unidentified.

V shed 5 bases, J shed 0 bases, and the junction held 5 bases outside the gene matches. CDR1 and CDR2 from the germline V gene are KGHDR and SFDVKD. The length of the CDR3 is 16 residues. This sample comprised CD4+ T cells sorted from PBMCs after roughly 18-hour stimulation, obtained from a patient who received antiretroviral therapy. The clonotype was recovered from an adult man with HIV who was CMV-seropositive. The J gene is TRBJ2-2, the V gene TRBV24-1, with 7 bases aligning to TRBD1. The CDR3 loop is CATSGFDRANTGELFF. In nucleotides, the CDR3 is TGTGCCACCAGTGGCTTTGACAGGGCGAACACCGGGGAGCTGTTTTTT.